This T cell receptor (beta chain) is drawn from a study of graft-versus-host responses after intestinal transplantation. The repertoire was sequenced with immunoSEQ multiplex PCR; TCRdb's copy has only in-frame clones and lacks some. Of 85,000 to 90,000 clones in the sample, under 95% were seen once. The germline V gene encodes CDR1 SGHTA and CDR2 FQGTGA. V dropped 5 bases and J dropped 5; count of bases not matched to a gene: 9. The CDR3 contains 16 residues. Details on this clone: The antigen is undetermined.

Regarding the study as a whole: Maximum circulating GvH clone levels tracked with early post-transplant HvG decreases. GvH clones appeared in recipient marrow, some first in ileum or blood. The study found high graft-versus-host to host-versus-graft clonal ratios in allografts of patients with graft-donor T cell macrochimerism.

The J gene is TRBJ2-2, the V gene TRBV7-3; 9 nucleotides match TRBD2. The starting material was unstimulated CD4+ T cells sorted from spleen or lymph node cells, obtained before transplant. This clonotype originated in a human donor who was the organ donor for an intestinal transplant. CDR3 residues: CASSLIAGAGTGELFF. In DNA form, the CDR3 reads TGTGCCAGCAGCCTCATAGCGGGGGCGGGAACCGGGGAGCTGTTTTTT.